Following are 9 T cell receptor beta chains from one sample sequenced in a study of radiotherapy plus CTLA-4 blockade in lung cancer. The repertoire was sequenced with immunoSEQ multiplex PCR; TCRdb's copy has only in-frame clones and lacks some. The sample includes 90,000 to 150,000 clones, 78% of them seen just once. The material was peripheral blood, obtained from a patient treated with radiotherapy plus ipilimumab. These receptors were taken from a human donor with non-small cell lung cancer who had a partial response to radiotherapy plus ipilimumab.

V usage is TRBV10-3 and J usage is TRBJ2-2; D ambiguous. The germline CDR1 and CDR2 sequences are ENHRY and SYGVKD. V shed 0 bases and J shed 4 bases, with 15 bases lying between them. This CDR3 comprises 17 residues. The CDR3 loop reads CAISESGSGIGTGELFF. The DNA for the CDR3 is TGTGCCATCAGTGAGTCTGGATCGGGTATTGGCACCGGGGAGCTGTTTTTT.

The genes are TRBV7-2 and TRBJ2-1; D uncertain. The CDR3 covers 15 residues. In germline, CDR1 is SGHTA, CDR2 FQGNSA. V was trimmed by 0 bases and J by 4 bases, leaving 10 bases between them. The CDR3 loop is CASSLAAAQYNEQFF. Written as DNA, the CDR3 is TGTGCCAGCAGCTTAGCGGCAGCGCAATACAATGAGCAGTTCTTC. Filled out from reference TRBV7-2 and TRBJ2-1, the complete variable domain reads GAGVSQSPSNKVTEKGKDVELRCDPISGHTALYWYRQSLGQGLEFLIYFQGNSAPDKSGLPSDRFSAERTGGSVSTLTIQRTQQEDSAVYLCASSLAAAQYNEQFFGPGTRLTVL.

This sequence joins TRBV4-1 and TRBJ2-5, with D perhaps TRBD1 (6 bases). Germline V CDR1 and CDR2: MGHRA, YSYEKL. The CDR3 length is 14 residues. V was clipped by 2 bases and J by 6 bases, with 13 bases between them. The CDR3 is CASSQYNRDQTQYF. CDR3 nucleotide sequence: TGCGCCAGCAGCCAATACAACAGGGACCAGACCCAGTACTTC.

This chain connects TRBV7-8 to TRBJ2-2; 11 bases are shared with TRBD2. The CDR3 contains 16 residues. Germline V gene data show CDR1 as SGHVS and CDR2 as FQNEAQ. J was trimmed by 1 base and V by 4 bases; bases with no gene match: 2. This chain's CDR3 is CASSSGTSGNTGELFF. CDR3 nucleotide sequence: TGTGCCAGCAGCTCAGGGACTAGCGGGAACACCGGGGAGCTGTTTTTT.

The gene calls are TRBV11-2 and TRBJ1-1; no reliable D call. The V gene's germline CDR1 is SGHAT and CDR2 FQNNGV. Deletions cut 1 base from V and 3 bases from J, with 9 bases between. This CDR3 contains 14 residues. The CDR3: CASSLGPGYTEAFF. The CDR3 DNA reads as TGTGCCAGCAGCTTAGGACCGGGGTACACTGAAGCTTTCTTT.

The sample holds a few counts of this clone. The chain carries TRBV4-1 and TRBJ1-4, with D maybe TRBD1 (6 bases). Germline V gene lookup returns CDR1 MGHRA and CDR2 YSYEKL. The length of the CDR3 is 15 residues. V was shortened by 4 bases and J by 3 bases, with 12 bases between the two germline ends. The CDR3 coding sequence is TGCGCCAGCAGCCTACAGGGAGGGCCTAATGAAAAACTGTTTTTT. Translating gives CASSLQGGPNEKLFF.

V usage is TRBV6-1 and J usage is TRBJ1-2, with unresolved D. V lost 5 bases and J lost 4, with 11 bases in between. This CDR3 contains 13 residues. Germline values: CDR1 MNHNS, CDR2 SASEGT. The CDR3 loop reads CASSSSRSYGYTF. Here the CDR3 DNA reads TGTGCCAGCAGTAGCAGCCGGAGCTATGGCTACACCTTC.

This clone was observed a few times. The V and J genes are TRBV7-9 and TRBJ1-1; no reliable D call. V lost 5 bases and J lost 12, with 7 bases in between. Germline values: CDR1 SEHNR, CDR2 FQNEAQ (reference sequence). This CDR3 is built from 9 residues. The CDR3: CASSPRTFF. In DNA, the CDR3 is TGTGCCAGCAGCCCTAGAACTTTCTTT.

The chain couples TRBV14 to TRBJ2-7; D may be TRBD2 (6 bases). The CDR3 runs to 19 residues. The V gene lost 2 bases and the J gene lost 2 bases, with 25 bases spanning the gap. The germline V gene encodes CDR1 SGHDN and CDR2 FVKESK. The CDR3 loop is CASSQLSSRDFRFTYEQYF. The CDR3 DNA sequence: TGTGCCAGCAGCCAACTTTCATCGCGGGACTTCCGATTTACCTACGAGCAGTACTTC.